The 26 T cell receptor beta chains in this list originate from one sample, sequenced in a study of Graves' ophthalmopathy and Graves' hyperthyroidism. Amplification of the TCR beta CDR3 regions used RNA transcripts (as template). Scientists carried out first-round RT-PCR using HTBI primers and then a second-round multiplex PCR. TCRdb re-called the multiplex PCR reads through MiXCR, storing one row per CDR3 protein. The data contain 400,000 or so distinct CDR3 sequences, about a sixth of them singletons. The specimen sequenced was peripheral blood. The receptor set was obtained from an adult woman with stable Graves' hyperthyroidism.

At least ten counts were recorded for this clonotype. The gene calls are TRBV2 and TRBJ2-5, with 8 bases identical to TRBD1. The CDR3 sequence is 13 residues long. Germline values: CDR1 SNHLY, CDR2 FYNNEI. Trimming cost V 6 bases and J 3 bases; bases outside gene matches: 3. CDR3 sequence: CASSGQGEETQYF. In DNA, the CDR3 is TGTGCCAGCAGCGGACAGGGCGAAGAGACCCAGTACTTC.

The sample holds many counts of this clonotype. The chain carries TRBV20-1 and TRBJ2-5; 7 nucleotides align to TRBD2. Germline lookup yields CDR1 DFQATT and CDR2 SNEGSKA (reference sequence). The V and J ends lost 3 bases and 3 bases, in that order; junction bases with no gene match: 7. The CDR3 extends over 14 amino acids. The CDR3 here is CSARDPSGEETQYF. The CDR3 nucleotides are TGCAGTGCTAGGGATCCTAGCGGCGAAGAGACCCAGTACTTC.

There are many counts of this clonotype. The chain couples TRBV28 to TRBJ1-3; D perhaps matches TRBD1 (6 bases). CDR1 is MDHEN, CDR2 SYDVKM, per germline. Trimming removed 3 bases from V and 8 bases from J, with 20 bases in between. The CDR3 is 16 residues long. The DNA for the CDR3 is TGTGCCAGCAGTTTCCGGGACACGCTCCGGCGGGACACCATATATTTT. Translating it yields CASSFRDTLRRDTIYF.

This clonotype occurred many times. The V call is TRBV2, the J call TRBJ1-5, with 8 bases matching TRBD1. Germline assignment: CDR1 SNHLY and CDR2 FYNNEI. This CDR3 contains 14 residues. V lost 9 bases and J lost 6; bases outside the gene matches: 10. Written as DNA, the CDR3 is TGTGCCAGTGGGAGACAGGGGATGGGTCAGCCCCAGCATTTT. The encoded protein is CASGRQGMGQPQHF.

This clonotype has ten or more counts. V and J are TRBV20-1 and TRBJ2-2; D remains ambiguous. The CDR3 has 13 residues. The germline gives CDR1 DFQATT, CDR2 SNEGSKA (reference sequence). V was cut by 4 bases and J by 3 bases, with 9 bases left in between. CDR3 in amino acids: CSAIGTDTGELFF. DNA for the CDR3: TGCAGTGCTATCGGCACCGACACCGGGGAGCTGTTTTTT.

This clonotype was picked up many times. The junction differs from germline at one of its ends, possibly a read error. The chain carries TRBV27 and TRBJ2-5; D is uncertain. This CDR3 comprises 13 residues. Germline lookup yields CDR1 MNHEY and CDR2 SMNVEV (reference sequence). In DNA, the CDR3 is TGTGCCAGCGGTTTCCCGGATCAAGAGACCCAGTACTTC. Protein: CASGFPDQETQYF.

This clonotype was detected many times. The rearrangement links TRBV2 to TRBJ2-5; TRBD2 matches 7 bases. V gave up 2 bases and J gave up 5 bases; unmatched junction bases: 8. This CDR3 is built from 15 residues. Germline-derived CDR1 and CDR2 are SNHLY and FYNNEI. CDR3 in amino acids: CASSEPGGLRETQYF. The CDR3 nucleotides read TGTGCCAGCAGTGAACCGGGGGGACTTCGGGAGACCCAGTACTTC.

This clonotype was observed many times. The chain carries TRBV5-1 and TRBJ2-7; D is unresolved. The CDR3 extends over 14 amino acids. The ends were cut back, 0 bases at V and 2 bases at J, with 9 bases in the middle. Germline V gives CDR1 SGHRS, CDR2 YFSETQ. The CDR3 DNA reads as TGCGCCAGCAGCTTGGGGGCCTCTGCCTACGAGCAGTACTTC. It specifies CASSLGASAYEQYF.

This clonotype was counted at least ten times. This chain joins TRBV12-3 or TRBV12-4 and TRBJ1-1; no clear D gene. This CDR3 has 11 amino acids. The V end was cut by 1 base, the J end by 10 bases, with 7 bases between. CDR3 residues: CASSLGNRAFF. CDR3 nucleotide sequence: TGTGCCAGCAGTTTAGGAAACCGAGCTTTCTTT.

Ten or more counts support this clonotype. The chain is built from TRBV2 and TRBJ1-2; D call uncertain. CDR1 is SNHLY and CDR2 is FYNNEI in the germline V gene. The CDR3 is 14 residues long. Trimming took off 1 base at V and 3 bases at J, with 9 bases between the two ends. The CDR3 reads CASSEGVNYYGYTF. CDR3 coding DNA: TGTGCCAGCAGTGAAGGGGTCAACTACTATGGCTACACCTTC.

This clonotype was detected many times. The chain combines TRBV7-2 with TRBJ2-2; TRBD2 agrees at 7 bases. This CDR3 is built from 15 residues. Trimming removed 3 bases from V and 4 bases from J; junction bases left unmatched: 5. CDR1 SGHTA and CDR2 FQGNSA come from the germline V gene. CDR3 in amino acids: CASSLGGAGTGELFF. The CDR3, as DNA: TGTGCCAGCAGCTTGGGAGGGGCGGGCACCGGGGAGCTGTTTTTT.

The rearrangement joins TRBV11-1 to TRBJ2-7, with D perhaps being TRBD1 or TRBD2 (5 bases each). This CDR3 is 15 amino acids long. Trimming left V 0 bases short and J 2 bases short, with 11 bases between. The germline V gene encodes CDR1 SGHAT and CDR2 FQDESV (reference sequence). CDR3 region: CASSLARGATYEQYF. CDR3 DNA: TGTGCCAGCAGCTTAGCCCGAGGGGCAACCTACGAGCAGTACTTC.

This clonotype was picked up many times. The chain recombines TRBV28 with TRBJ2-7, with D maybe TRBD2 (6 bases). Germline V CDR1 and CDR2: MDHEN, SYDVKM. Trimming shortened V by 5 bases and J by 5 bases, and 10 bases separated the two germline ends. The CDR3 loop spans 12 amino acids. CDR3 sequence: CASSGLSHEQYF. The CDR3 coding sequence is TGTGCCAGCAGTGGACTATCCCACGAGCAGTACTTC.

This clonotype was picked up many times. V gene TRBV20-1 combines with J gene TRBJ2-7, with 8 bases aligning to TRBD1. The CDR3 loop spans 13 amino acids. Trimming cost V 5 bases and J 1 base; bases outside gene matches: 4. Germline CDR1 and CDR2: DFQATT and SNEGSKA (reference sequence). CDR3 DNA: TGCAGTGCTCCGGACAGGGTGTCCTACGAGCAGTACTTC. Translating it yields CSAPDRVSYEQYF.

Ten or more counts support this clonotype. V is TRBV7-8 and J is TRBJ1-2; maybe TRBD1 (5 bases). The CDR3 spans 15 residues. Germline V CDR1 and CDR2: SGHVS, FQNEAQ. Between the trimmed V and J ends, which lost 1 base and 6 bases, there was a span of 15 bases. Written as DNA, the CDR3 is TGTGCCAGCAGCTTAGGTCCGGGGCTCATTAATGGCTACACCTTC. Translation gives CASSLGPGLINGYTF.

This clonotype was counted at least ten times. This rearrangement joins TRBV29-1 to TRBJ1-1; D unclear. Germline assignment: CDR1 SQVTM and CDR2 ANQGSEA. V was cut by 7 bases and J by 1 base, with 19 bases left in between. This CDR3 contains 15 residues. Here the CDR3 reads CSASYLFEQNTEAFF. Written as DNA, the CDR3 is TGCAGCGCCTCTTATCTATTTGAGCAGAACACTGAAGCTTTCTTT.

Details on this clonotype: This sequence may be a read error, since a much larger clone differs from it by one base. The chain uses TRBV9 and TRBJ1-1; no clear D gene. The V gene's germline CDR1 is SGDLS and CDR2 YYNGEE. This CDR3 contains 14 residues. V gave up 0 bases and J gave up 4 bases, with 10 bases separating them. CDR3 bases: TGTGCCAGCAGCGTAGACACTACGGTCACTGAAGCTTTCTTT. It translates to CASSVDTTVTEAFF. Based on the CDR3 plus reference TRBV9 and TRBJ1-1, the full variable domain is DSGVTQTPKHLITATGQRVTLRCSPRSGDLSVYWYQQSLDQGLQFLIQYYNGEERAKGNILERFSAQQFPDLHSELNLSSLELGDSALYFCASSVDTTVTEAFFGQGTRLTVV.

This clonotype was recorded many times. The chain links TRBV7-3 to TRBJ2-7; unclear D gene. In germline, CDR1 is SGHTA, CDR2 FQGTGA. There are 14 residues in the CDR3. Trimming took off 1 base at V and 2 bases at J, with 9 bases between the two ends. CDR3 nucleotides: TGTGCCAGCAGCTTAATGCCCGTTCCCTACGAGCAGTACTTC. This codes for CASSLMPVPYEQYF.

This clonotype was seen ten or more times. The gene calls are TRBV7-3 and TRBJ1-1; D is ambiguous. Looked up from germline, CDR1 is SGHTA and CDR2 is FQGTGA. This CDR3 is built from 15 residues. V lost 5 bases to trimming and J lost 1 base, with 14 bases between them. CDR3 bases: TGTGCCAGCAGCCCCCGGCAGTCTCGGAACACTGAAGCTTTCTTT. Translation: CASSPRQSRNTEAFF. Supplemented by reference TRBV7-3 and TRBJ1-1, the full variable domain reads GAGVSQTPSNKVTEKGKYVELRCDPISGHTALYWYRQSLGQGPEFLIYFQGTGAADDSGLPNDRFFAVRPEGSVSTLKIQRTERGDSAVYLCASSPRQSRNTEAFFGQGTRLTVV.

The CDR3 nucleotides read TGTGCCACCAGGCCGGCGGGGTCTGACGAGCAGTACTTC. Its protein product is CATRPAGSDEQYF. The gene calls are TRBV24-1 and TRBJ2-7, with D perhaps matching TRBD2 (6 bases). Germline CDR1 KGHDR, CDR2 SFDVKD. Deletions cut 7 bases from V and 5 bases from J, with 14 bases between. CDR3 size: 13 residues.

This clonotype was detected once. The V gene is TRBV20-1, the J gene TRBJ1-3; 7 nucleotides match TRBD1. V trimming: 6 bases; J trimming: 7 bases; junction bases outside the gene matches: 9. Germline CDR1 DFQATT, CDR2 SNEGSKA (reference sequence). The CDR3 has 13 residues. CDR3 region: CSATTGKGNTIYF. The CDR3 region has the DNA TGCAGTGCCACGACAGGGAAAGGGAACACCATATATTTT.

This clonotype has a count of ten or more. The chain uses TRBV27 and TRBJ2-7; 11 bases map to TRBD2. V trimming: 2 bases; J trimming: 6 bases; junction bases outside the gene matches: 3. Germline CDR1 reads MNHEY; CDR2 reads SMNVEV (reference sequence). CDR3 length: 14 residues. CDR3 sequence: CASSLDGTSGEQYF. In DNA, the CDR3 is TGTGCCAGCAGTTTAGATGGGACTAGCGGCGAGCAGTACTTC.

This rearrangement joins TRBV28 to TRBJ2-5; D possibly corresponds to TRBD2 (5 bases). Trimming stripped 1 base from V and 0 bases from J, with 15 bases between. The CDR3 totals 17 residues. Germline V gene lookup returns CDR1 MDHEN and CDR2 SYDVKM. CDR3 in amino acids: CASSLLGALAYQETQYF. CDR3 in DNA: TGTGCCAGCAGTTTATTGGGAGCCCTCGCGTACCAAGAGACCCAGTACTTC.

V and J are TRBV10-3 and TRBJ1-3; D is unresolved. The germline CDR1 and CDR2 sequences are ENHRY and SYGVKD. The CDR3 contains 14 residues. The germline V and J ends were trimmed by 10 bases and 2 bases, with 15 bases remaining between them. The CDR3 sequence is CASSPLGTGNTIYF. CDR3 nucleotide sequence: TGTGCCAGCAGCCCATTGGGTACTGGAAACACCATATATTTT.

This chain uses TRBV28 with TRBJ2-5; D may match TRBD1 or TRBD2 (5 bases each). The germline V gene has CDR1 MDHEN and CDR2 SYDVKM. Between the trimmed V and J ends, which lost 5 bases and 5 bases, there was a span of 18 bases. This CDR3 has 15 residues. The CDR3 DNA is TGTGCCAGCAGTCGCGCCGGGGACCGCTGGGAGACCCAGTACTTC. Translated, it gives CASSRAGDRWETQYF.

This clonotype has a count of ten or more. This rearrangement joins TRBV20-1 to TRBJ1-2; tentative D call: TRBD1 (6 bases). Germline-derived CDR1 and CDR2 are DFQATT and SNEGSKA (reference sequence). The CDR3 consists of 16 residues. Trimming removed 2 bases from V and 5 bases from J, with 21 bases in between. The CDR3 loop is CSARFNRVGSTYGYTF. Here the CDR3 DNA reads TGCAGTGCTAGATTTAACAGGGTTGGGTCCACGTATGGCTACACCTTC.